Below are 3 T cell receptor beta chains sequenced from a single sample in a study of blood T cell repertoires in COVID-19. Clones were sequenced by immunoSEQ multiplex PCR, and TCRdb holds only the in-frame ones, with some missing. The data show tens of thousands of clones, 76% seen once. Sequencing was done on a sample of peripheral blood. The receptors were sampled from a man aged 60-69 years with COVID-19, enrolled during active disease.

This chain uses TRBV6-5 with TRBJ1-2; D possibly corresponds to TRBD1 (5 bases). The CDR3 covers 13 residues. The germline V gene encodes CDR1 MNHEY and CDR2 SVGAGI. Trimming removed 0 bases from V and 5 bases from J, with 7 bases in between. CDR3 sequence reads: CASSYSAGYGYTF. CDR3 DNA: TGTGCCAGCAGTTACTCGGCAGGGTATGGCTACACCTTC.

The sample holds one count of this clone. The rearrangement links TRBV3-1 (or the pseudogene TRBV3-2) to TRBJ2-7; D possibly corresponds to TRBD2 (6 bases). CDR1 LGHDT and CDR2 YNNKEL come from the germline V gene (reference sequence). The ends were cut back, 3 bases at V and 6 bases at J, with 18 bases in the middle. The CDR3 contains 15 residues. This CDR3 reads CASSQGGPTSAEQYF. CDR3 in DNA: TGTGCCAGCAGCCAGGGGGGACCAACCTCGGCCGAGCAGTACTTC.

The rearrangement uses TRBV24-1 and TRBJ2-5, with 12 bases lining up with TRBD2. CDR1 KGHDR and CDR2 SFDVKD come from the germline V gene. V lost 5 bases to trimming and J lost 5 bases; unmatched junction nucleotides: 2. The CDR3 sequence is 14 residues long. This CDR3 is CATSASGGGETQYF. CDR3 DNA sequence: TGTGCCACCAGTGCTAGCGGGGGGGGCGAGACCCAGTACTTC.